Given below is one T cell receptor (beta chain) in context. As yet, its antigen is unknown. Trimming took off 4 bases at V and 11 bases at J, with 13 bases between the two ends. Germline V gives CDR1 SGHRS, CDR2 YFSETQ. The CDR3 length is 13 residues. The data derive from a study of cytomegalovirus exposure and HLA in healthy donors. Whole-study context: Prior work identified around 120 million unique TCR beta sequences in some 200 million T cells.

Vbeta (60) and Jbeta (13) primers were used in the PCR. The data were produced by immunoSEQ multiplex PCR, yet TCRdb's version contains in-frame clones alone and is incomplete. Of around 150,000 clones detected, about 76% appear once; the ten largest clones hold 3.5%. The study, taken as a whole, reports: Reports indicate that TCR beta sequences accurately predicted the HLA-A and HLA-B alleles of most subjects.

The sequencing sample was made of PBMCs. This TCR came from a human donor in good health. The V gene is TRBV5-1, the J gene TRBJ1-6; no clear D gene. CDR3 bases: TGCGCCAGCAGCGATCGGGGTCTGCCACCCCTCCACTTT. Translating it yields CASSDRGLPPLHF.